These 5 T cell receptor beta chains originate from one sample sequenced in a study of cytomegalovirus exposure and HLA in healthy donors. The PCR used 60 Vbeta and 13 Jbeta primers. The table came from immunoSEQ multiplex PCR; TCRdb's copy has only in-frame clones and leaves some out. The data show some 99,000 clones, less than 80% seen once. Source material: PBMCs. The receptors here all came from a middle-aged man in good health and CMV-seronegative.

CDR3 coding DNA: TGTGCCTGGGGACAGGAGAACACCGGGGAGCTGTTTTTT. It yields the protein CAWGQENTGELFF. This sequence joins TRBV30 and TRBJ2-2, with 7 bases aligning to TRBD1. Trimming removed 5 bases from V and 1 base from J; junction bases left unmatched: 1. The CDR3 runs 13 residues. Germline CDR1 GTSNPN, CDR2 SVGIG (reference sequence).

V usage is TRBV7-9 and J usage is TRBJ2-1; D perhaps matches TRBD2 (7 bases). The V and J ends lost 8 bases and 14 bases respectively, with 16 bases between them. There are 11 residues in the CDR3. Germline CDR1 SEHNR, CDR2 FQNEAQ (reference sequence). CDR3 DNA sequence: TGTGCCAGCTGGGGGCGGGAGAAGGAGTTCTTC. This encodes CASWGREKEFF. Filled out from reference TRBV7-9 and TRBJ2-1, the complete variable domain reads DTGVSQNPRHKITKRGQNVTFRCDPISEHNRLYWYRQTLGQGPEFLTYFQNEAQLEKSRLLSDRFSAERPKGSFSTLEIQRTEQGDSAMYLCASWGREKEFFGPGTRLTVL.

A word on this clone: This CDR3 is also generated by other DNA sequences in the sample. The rearrangement links TRBV7-2 to TRBJ1-5; 7 nucleotides line up with TRBD1. Germline V gives CDR1 SGHTA, CDR2 FQGNSA. Unmatched junction bases numbered 0, after V lost 2 bases and J lost 5 bases. The CDR3 loop spans 13 amino acids. The CDR3 DNA follows: TGTGCCAGCAGCTTAACAGGGGATCAGCCCCAGCATTTT. It is translated as CASSLTGDQPQHF.

The chain employs TRBV30 and TRBJ2-5, with D possibly matching TRBD2 (7 bases). The ends were cut back, 2 bases at V and 5 bases at J, with 15 bases in the middle. Germline values: CDR1 GTSNPN, CDR2 SVGIG (reference sequence). CDR3 size: 14 residues. This chain's CDR3 is CAWSTHREGETQYF. The CDR3 DNA reads as TGTGCCTGGAGTACTCACAGGGAGGGGGAGACCCAGTACTTC.

The CDR3 coding sequence is TGTGCCATCAGCGACCCAGGGGGCCCGTATAGCAATCAGCCCCAGCATTTT. Its protein product is CAISDPGGPYSNQPQHF. V gene TRBV10-3 combines with J gene TRBJ1-5; 8 bases map to TRBD1. Trimming removed 6 bases from V and 0 bases from J; junction bases left unmatched: 10. This CDR3 is 17 amino acids long. CDR1 is ENHRY and CDR2 is SYGVKD in the germline V gene.